This T cell receptor (beta chain) was captured in a study of shared clonotypes between healthy human individuals. TCRdb's table, derived via immunoSEQ multiplex PCR, lists solely in-frame clones and lacks some. The sample consists of 950,000 to 1,200,000 clones, approximately 80% of them appearing once. Trimming took off 7 bases at V and 2 bases at J, with 11 bases between the two ends. From germline, CDR1 is MRHNA and CDR2 SNTAGT. The CDR3 sequence is 13 residues long. A split of CD4+ cells into CD45RA+ naive and CD45RA-negative memory subsets was performed. With regard to this clone: No antigen is known for it.

Whole-study results and caveats: Naive subsets tended to show greater estimated richness than memory subsets. In the sorted subsets, rarefaction showed sequencing was incomplete despite large depth.

The sequence came from a man younger than 35 in good health. Some clones in this sample may be carry-over from other donors' samples. The sequenced sample was memory CD4+ T cells from PBMCs. The sample's subset: CD45RA-negative fraction. This chain links TRBV6-4 with TRBJ1-1; unclear D gene. DNA of the CDR3: TGTGCCAGCAAGGCAGGCTTTAACACTGAAGCTTTCTTT. Its translation is CASKAGFNTEAFF.